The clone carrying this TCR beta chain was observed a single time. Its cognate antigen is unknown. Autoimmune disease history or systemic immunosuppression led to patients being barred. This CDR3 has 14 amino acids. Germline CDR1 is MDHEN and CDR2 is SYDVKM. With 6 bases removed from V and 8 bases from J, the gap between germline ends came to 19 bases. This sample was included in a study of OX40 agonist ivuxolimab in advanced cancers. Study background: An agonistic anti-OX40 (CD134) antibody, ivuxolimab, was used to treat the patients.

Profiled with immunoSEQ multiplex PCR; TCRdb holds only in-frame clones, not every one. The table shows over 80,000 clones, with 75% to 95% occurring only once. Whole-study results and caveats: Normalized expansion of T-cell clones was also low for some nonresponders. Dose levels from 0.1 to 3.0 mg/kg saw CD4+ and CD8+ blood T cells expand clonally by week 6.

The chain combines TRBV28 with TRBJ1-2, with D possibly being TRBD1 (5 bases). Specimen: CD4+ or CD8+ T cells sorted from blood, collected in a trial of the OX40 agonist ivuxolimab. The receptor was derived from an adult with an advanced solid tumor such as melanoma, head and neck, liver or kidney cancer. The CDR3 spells CASSPADKYWGYTF. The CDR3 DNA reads TGTGCCAGCAGCCCCGCGGACAAATACTGGGGCTACACCTTC.